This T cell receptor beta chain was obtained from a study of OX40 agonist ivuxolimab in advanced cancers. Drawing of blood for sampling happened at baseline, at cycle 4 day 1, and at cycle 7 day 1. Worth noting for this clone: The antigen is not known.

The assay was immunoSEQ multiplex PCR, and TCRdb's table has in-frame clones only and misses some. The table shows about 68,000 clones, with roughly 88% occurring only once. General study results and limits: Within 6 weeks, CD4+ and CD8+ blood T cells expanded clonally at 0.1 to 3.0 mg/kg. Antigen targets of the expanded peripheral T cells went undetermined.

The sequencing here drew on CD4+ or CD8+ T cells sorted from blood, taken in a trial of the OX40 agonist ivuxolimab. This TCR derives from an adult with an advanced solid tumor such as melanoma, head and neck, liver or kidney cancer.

CDR3 sequence: CACHRSGDPYGYTF. The CDR3 nucleotides read TGTGCCTGCCATCGGAGTGGCGATCCGTATGGCTACACCTTC. V is TRBV19 and J is TRBJ1-2; D not resolved. The V gene's germline CDR1 is LNHDA and CDR2 SQIVND (reference sequence). The V end was cut by 11 bases, the J end by 5 bases, with 21 bases between. The CDR3 has 14 amino acids.